This T cell receptor beta chain is from a study of T-cell memory formation after mild COVID-19. Germline-derived CDR1 and CDR2 are LGHNA and YNFKEQ. The CDR3 loop spans 16 amino acids. V lost 4 bases and J 4 bases, leaving 19 bases between the germline ends. A single record per CDR3 protein comes from TCRdb applying MiXCR to the 5' RACE reads. The sample has about 430,000 distinct CDR3 sequences; 20% to 25% are singletons. The TCR originated in an adult woman who had mild COVID-19 (a few samples of this study predate the infection). Cell type and time point are not known. Specimen: PBMCs or a T cell subset sorted from them (not recorded which). The V call is TRBV4-2, the J call TRBJ2-5, with TRBD2 as a possible D gene (6 bases). The CDR3 sequence: CASSRPEAGGGETQYF. The CDR3 DNA sequence: TGTGCCAGCAGCCGCCCCGAGGCTGGGGGAGGAGAGACCCAGTACTTC.